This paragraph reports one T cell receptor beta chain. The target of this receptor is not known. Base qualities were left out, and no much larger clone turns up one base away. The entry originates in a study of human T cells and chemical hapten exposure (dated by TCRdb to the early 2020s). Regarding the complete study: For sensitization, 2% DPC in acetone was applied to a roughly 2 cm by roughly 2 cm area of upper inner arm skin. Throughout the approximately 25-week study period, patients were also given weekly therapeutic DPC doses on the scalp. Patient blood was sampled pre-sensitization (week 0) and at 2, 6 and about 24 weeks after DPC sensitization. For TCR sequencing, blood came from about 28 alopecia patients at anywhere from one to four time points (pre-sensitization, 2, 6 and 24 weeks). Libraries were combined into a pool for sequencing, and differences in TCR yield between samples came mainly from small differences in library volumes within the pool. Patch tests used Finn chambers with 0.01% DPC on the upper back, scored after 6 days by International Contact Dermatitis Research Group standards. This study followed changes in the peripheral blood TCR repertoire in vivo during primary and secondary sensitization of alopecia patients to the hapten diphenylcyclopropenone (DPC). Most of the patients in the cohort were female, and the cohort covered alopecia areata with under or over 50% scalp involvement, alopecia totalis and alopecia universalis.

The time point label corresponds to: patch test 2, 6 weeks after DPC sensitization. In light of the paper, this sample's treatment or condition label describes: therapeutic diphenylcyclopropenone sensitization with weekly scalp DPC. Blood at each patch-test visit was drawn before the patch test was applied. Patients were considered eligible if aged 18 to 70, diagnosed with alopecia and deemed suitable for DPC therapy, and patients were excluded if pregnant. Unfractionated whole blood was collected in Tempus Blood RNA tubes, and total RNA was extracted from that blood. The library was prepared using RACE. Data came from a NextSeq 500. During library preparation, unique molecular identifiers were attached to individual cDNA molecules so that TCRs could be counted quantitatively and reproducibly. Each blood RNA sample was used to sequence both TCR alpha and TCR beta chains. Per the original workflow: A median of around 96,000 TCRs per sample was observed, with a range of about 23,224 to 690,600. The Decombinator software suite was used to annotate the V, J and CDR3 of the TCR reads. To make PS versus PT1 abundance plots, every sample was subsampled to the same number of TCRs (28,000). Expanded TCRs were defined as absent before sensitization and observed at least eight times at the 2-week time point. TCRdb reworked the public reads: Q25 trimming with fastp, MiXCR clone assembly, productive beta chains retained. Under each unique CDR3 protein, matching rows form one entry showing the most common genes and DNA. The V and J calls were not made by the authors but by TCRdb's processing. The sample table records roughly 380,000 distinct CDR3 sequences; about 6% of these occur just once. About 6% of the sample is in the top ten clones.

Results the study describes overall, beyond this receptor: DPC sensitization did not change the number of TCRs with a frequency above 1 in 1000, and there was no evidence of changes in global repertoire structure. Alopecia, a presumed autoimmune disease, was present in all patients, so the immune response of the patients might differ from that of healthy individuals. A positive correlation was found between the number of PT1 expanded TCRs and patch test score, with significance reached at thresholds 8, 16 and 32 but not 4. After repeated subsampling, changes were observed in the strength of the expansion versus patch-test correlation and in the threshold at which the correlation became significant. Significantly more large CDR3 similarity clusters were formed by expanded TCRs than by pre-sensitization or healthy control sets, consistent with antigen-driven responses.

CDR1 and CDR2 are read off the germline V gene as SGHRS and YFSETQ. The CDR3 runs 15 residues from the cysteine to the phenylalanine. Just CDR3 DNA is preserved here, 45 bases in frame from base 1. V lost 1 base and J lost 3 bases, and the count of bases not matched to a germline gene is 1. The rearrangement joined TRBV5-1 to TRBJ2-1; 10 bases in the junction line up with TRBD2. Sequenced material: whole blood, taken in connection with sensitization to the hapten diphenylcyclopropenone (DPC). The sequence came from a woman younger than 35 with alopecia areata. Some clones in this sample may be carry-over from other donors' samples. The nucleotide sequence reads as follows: TGCGCCAGCAGCTTGAGACTAGCGGGCTACAATGAGCAGTTCTTC. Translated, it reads CASSLRLAGYNEQFF.